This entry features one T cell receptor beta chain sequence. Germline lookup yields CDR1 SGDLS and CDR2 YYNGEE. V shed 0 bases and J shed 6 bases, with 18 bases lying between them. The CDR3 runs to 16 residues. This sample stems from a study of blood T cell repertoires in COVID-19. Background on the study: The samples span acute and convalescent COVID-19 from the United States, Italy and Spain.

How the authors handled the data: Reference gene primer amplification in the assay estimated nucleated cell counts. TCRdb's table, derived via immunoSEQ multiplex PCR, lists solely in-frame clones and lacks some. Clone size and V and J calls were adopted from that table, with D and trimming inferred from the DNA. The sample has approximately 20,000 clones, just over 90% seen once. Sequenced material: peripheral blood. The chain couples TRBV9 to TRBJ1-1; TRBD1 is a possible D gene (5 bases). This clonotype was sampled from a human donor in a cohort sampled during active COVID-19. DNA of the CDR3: TGTGCCAGCAGCGTAGATCCCGCAGGGCTGAAGGCTGAAGCTTTCTTT. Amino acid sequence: CASSVDPAGLKAEAFF.